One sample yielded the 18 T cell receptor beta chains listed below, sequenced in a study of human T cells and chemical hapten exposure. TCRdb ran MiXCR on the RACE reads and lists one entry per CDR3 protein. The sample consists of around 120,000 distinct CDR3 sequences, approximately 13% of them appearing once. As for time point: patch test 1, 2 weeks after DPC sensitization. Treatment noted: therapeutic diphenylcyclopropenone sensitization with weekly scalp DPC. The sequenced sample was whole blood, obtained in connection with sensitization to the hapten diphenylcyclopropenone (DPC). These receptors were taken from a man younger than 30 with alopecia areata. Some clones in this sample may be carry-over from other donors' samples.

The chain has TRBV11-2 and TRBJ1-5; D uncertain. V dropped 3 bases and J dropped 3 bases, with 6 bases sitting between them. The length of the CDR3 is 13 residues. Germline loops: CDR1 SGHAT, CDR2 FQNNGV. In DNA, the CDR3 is TGTGCCAGCAGCTTCGAGGTCAATCAGCCCCAGCATTTT. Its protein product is CASSFEVNQPQHF.

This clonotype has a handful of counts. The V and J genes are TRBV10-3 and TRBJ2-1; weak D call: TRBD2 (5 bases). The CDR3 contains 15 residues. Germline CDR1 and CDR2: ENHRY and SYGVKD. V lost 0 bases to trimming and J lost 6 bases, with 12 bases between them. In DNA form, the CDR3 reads TGTGCCATCAGTGAGTCGTTCAGTGGGAGCAATGAGCAGTTCTTC. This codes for CAISESFSGSNEQFF.

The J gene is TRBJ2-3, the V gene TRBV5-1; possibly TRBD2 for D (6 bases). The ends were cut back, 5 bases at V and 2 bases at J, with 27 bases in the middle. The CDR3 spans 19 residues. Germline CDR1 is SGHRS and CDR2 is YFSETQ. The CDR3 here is CASRPPPGGSRPNTDTQYF. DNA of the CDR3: TGCGCCAGCAGGCCTCCCCCAGGAGGGTCGAGACCAAACACAGATACGCAGTATTTT. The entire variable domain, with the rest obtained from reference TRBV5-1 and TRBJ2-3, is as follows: KAGVTQTPRYLIKTRGQQVTLSCSPISGHRSVSWYQQTPGQGLQFLFEYFSETQRNKGNFPGRFSGRQFSNSRSEMNVSTLELGDSALYLCASRPPPGGSRPNTDTQYFGPGTRLTVL.

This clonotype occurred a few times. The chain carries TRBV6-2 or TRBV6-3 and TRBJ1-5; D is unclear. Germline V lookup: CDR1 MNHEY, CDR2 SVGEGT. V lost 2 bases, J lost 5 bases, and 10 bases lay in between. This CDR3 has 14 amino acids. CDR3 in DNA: TGTGCCAGCAGTTACCGTACGGGATATCAGCCCCAGCATTTT. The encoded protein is CASSYRTGYQPQHF.

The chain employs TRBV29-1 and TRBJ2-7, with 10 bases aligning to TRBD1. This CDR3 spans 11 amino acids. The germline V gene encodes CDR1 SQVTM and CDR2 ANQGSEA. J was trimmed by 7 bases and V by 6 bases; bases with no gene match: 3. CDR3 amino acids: CSVGTGEEQYV. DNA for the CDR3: TGCAGCGTGGGGACAGGGGAAGAGCAGTACGTC.

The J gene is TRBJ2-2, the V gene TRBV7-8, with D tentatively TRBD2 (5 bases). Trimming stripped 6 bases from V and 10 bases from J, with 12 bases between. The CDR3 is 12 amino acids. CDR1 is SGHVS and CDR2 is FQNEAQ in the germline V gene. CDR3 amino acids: CASSPDFEELFF. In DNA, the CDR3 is TGTGCCAGCAGTCCGGACTTCGAGGAGCTGTTTTTT.

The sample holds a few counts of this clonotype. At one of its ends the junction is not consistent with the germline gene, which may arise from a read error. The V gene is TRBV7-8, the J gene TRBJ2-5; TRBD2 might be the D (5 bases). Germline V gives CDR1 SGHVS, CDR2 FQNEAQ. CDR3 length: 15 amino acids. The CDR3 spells CASRWEDRGQETQYF. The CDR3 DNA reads TGCGCCAGCAGGTGGGAAGATCGGGGCCAAGAGACCCAGTACTTC.

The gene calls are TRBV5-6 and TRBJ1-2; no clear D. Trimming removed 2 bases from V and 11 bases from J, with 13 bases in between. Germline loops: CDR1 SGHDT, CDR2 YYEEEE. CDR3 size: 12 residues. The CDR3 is CASSFLHLEYTF. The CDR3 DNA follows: TGTGCCAGCAGCTTCTTACACCTAGAGTACACCTTC.

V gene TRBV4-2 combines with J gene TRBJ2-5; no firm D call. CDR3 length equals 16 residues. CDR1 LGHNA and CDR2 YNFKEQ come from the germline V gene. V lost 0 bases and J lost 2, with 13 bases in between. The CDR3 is CASSQESTRRQETQYF. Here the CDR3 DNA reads TGTGCCAGCAGCCAAGAATCGACCCGACGGCAAGAGACCCAGTACTTC.

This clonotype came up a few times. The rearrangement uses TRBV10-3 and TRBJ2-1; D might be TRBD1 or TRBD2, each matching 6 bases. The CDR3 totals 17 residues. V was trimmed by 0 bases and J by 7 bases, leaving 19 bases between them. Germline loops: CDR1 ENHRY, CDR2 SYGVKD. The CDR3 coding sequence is TGTGCCATCAGTGAGTCGCGGGGAACAGGGACATGGAATGAGCAGTTCTTC. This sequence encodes CAISESRGTGTWNEQFF.

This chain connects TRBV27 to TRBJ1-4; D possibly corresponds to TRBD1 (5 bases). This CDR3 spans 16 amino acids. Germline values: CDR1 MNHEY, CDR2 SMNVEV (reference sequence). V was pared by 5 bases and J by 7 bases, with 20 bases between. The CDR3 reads CASSQAGPGWGEKLFF. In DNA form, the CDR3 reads TGTGCCAGCAGTCAGGCAGGGCCAGGGTGGGGTGAAAAACTGTTTTTT.

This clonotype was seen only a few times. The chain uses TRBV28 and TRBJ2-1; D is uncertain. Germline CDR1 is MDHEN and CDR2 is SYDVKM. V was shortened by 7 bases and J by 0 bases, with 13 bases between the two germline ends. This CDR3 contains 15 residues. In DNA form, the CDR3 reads TGTGCCAGCATTTTCAGGTCGAGCTCCTACAATGAGCAGTTCTTC. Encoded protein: CASIFRSSSYNEQFF.

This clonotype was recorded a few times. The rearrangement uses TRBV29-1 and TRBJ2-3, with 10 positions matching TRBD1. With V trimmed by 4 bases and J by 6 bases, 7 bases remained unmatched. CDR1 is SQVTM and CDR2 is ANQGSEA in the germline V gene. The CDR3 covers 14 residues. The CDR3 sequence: CSVGSTGGKDTQYF. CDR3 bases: TGCAGCGTTGGATCGACAGGGGGCAAGGATACGCAGTATTTT.

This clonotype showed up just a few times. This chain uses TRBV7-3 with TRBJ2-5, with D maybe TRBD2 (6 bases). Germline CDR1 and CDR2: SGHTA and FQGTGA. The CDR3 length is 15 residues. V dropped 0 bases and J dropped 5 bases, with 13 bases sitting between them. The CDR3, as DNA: TGTGCCAGCAGCTTAACAGCCAGCGGGCGGGAGACCCAGTACTTC. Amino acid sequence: CASSLTASGRETQYF. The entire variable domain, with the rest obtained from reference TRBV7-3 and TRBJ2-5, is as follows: GAGVSQTPSNKVTEKGKYVELRCDPISGHTALYWYRQSLGQGPEFLIYFQGTGAADDSGLPNDRFFAVRPEGSVSTLKIQRTERGDSAVYLCASSLTASGRETQYFGPGTRLLVL.

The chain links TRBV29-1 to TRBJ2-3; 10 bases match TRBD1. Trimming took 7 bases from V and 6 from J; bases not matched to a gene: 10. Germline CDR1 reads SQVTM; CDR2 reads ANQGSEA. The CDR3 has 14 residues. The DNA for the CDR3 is TGCAGCGCTGGATCGACAGGGGGCAAGGATACGCAGTATTTT. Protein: CSAGSTGGKDTQYF.

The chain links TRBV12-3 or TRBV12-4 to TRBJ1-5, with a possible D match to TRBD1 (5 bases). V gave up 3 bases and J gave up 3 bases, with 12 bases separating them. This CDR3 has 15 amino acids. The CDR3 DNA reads TGTGCCAGCAGTTTCCACGGCAGGGTCAATCAGCCCCAGCATTTT. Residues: CASSFHGRVNQPQHF.

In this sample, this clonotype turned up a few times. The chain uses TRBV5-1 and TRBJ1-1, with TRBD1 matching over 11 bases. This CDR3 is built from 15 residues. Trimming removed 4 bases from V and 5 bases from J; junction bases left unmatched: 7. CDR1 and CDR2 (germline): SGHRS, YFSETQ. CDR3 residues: CASSGQGAYWTEAFF. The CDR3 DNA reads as TGCGCCAGCAGCGGACAGGGGGCTTATTGGACTGAAGCTTTCTTT.

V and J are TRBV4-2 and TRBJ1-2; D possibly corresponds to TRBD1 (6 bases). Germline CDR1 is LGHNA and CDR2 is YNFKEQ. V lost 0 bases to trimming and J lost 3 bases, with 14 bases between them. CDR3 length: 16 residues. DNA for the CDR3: TGTGCCAGCAGCCAAGAAGGGGGAACAGGGTACTATGGCTACACCTTC. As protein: CASSQEGGTGYYGYTF.